Described below is a single T cell receptor (beta chain) sequence and its context. Its matching antigen is unknown. In the PCR, 60 Vbeta and 13 Jbeta primers were used. TCRdb's copy holds only in-frame clones and misses some; the assay was immunoSEQ multiplex PCR. The sample has about 90,000 clones; under 80% are singletons. The sample originates from a study of cytomegalovirus exposure and HLA in healthy donors. Study-level results: HLA restriction was apparent for most CMV-associated TCR beta chains in a later analysis.

The CDR3 consists of 14 residues. Per germline, CDR1 MRHNA and CDR2 SNTAGT. Trimming removed 0 bases from V and 12 bases from J, with 15 bases in between. Sequencing was done on a sample of PBMCs. The clonotype was recovered from a boy between 10 and 17 years old in good health and CMV-seronegative. The genes are TRBV6-4 and TRBJ2-1; D may be TRBD2 (6 bases). The CDR3 DNA reads as TGTGCCAGCAGTGACTCATTCTCCACTAGCCCGCAGTTCTTC. This gives the protein CASSDSFSTSPQFF.